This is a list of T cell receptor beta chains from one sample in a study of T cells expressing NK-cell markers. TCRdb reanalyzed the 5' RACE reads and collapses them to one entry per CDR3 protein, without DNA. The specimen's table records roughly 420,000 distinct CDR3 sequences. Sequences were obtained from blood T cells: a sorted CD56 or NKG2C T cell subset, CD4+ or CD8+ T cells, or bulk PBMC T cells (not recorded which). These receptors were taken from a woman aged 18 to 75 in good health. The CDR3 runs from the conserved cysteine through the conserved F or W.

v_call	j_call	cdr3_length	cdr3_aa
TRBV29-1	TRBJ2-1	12	CSVEGLDREQFF
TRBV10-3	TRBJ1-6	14	CAIRADGNNSPLHF
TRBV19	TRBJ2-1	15	CASSELRGSYNEQFF
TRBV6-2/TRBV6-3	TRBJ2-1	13	CASSSLGGNEQFF
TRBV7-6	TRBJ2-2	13	CASCRGVTGELFF
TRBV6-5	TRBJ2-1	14	CASSYVAGRDEQFF
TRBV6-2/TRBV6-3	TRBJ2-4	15	CASSYRGIAKNIQYF
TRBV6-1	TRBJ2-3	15	CASTSVAGRTDTQYF
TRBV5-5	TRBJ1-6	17	CASSHGGNGAVNSPLHF
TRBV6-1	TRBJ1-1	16	CASSSGDWHLNTEAFF
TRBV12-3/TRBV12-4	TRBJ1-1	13	CASRIDRVTEAFF
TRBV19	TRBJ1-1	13	CASSIVLDTEAFF
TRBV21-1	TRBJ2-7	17	CASSPRGYPWGSYEQYF
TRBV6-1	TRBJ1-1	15	CASRDDRGMNTEAFF
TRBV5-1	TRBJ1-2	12	CASSLESYGYTF
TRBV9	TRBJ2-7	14	CASSVDVTSYEQYF
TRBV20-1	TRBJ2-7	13	CSGPSGDSYEQYF
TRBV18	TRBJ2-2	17	CASSPQERGASTGELFF
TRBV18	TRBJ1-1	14	CASSSREAVTEAFF
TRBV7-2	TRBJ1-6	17	CASSPPWGSSYNSPLHF
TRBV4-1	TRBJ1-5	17	CASSTSPGGNSNQPQHF
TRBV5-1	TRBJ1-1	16	CASSGGQGVLNTEAFF
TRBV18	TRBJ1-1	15	CASSLTALGDTEAFF
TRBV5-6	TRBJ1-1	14	CASSLFQENTEAFF
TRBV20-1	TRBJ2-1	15	CSARAEGSSYNEQFF
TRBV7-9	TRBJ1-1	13	CASRRTGDTEAFF
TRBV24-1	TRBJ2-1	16	CATSDLGGFAYNEQFF
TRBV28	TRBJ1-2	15	CASSYTGGAGYGYTF
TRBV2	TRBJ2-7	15	CASRKIRQVVAEQYF
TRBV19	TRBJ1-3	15	CATQDRRSSGNTIYF
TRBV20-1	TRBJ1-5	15	CSARDGTMSNQPQHF
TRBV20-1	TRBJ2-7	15	CSARGTSASSYEQYF
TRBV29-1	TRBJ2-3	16	CSVGQGSIVPTDTQYF
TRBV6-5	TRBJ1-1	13	CASSYRVKTEAFF
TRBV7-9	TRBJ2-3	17	CASSLWVPGGPGDTQYF
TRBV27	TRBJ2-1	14	CASSPDRGDNEQFF
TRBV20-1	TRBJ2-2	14	CSARDPAMGGELFF
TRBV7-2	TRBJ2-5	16	CASSLTGLAGGETQYF
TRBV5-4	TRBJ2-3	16	CASSLAGGLGTDTQYF
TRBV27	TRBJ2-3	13	CASSPTRLDTQYF
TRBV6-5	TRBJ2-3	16	CASSYSIQGAGDTQYF
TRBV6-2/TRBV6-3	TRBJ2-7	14	CASRRSGGAYEQYF
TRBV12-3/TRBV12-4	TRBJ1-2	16	CASSPSTGTLSYGYTF
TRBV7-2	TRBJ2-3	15	CASSSSGRNTDTQYF
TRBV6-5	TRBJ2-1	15	CASSYFPGGNNEQFF
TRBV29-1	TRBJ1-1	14	CSAVDRPPNTEAFF
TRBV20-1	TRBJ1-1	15	CSARVSGPTYTEAFF
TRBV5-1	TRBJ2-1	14	CASSLDNSYNEQFF
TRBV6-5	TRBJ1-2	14	CASSYADRGYGYTF
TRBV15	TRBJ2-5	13	CATSDREEETQYF
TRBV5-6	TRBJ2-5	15	CASNALAGSQETQYF
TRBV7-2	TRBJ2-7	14	CASSFSGDTYEQYF
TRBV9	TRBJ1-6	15	CASSVGTRMASPLHF